This TCR beta chain was obtained from a study of cytomegalovirus exposure and HLA in healthy donors listed by TCRdb under 2017. Regarding the research as a whole: According to a later analysis, the approximately 130 validation repertoires were produced on the same platform as the roughly 720 repertoires of the first cohort. Besides the first cohort of around 670 subjects, a separate validation cohort made up of 120 different subjects was used. The study was designed to test whether signatures of past pathogen exposure could be identified by cataloging public T cell receptors. The study combined high-throughput TCR immunosequencing, statistical association of individual TCRs with disease status, and machine learning to predict cytomegalovirus infection status. The paper as a whole reports these results and caveats: In vitro tests confirmed that a few of the cytomegalovirus-associated TCR beta chains recognize cytomegalovirus antigens. Most TCR sequences were seen in very few donors, while some public TCRs were found in many individuals. The study listed approximately 150 TCR beta chains as associated with cytomegalovirus. Of the cluster scores, roughly 95% were above 0 in a later analysis, which found that TCRs clustered in the first cohort also tended to co-occur in the 90 to 150 validation repertoires. A later analysis had no HLA typing for the validation cohort, so co-occurrence there was scored across all 120 repertoires. The classifier was reported to diagnose cytomegalovirus status with high specificity and sensitivity in both the original and validation cohorts. The authors suggested that the approach could potentially be generalized to other disease states and immunological phenotypes.

Receptors were amplified or captured by the immunoSEQ multiplex PCR assay. The source study handled its data this way. A statistical classification framework was developed to diagnose cytomegalovirus status using the catalog of TCR beta chain sequences. In its TCRdb copy, this immuneACCESS table keeps in-frame sequences only and misses some clones. Where compared with another copy, unresolved V genes explain less than half of these, and the others have no known cause. V, J and clone size reflect that table, while D and trimming were determined from the DNA. This sample comprises 200,000 or so clones, 84% of them detected only once. The ten biggest clones cover 13% of the sample. Via the germline V gene, CDR1 is SQVTM and CDR2 ANQGSEA. Trimming costs V 5 bases and J 3 bases, and their ends lie 10 bases apart. CDR3 length: 12 amino acids, cysteine to phenylalanine. Here the CDR3 DNA is all that survives: 36 bases in frame from base 1.

The donors belonged to the validation cohort of approximately 130 subjects, which was separate from the approximately 700-subject first cohort. Regarding this clone: Its antigen is still unknown. Nothing much larger sits one base from this clone, and base qualities are not available.

The chain is assembled from TRBV29-1 and TRBJ1-1; confidence is insufficient to name the D gene. The receptor was isolated from a woman aged 25 to 39 in good health and CMV-seropositive. Specimen: PBMCs. The CDR3 reads CSVKRVDTEAFF. The bases are TGCAGCGTTAAGAGGGTTGACACTGAAGCTTTCTTT.